The rows below give T cell receptor beta chains drawn from one sample of a study of graft-versus-host responses after intestinal transplantation. Repertoires were generated with immunoSEQ multiplex PCR, while TCRdb's copy carries only in-frame clones and drops some. The data contain approximately 9,600 clones, almost 95% of them singletons. Here the sequenced sample was PBMCs, taken more than 40 days after intestinal transplantation. These receptors came from a human patient who received an intestinal transplant, so some T cells may come from the graft donor. CDR3s include the opening cysteine and the closing phenylalanine or tryptophan. A D gene is named only where the DNA matches it firmly. Where a row states a size, it is once, few, many or the class of an expanded clone; other rows omit it.

D gene | J gene | clone size | V gene | CDR3 protein | CDR3 DNA
. | TRBJ2-7 | once | TRBV19 | CASSIEGGREQYF | TGTGCCAGTAGTATAGAGGGTGGTCGCGAGCAGTACTTC
TRBD2 | TRBJ2-5 | . | TRBV13 | CASQGGASGRAQYF | TGTGCCAGCCAAGGGGGGGCTAGCGGGAGAGCCCAGTACTTC
. | TRBJ1-2 | . | TRBV29-1 | CSVEDLWGAHGYTF | TGCAGCGTTGAAGATCTATGGGGGGCCCATGGCTACACCTTC
. | TRBJ1-2 | . | TRBV6-6 | CASSPDSNYGYTF | TGTGCCAGCAGCCCGGACAGTAACTATGGCTACACCTTC
. | TRBJ2-1 | . | TRBV6-4 | CASSDGTRGHNEQFF | TGTGCCAGCAGTGACGGGACCCGAGGGCACAATGAGCAGTTCTTC
. | TRBJ1-1 | . | TRBV5-4 | CASSSTGLGTEAFF | TGTGCCAGCAGCTCTACAGGTTTGGGCACTGAAGCTTTCTTT
. | TRBJ2-2 | . | TRBV4-1 | CASSRSSGEGELFF | TGCGCCAGCAGCCGCAGTTCGGGGGAGGGGGAGCTGTTTTTT
TRBD2 | TRBJ2-5 | . | TRBV4-2 | CASSSRAGGQETQYF | TGTGCCAGCAGCTCCCGGGCGGGGGGCCAAGAGACCCAGTACTTC
TRBD1 | TRBJ2-5 | . | TRBV7-6 | CASSLWGDRGETQYF | TGTGCCAGCAGCTTATGGGGGGACAGGGGGGAGACCCAGTACTTC
. | TRBJ2-3 | . | TRBV6-4 | CASSGSASTDTQYF | TGTGCCAGCAGTGGGTCGGCTAGCACAGATACGCAGTATTTT
TRBD1 | TRBJ2-7 | . | TRBV5-6 | CASSRGQLYEQYF | TGTGCCAGCAGCCGGGGACAGCTTTACGAGCAGTACTTC
TRBD2 | TRBJ2-1 | . | TRBV7-9 | CASSFGTSSEEQFF | TGTGCCAGCAGCTTCGGGACTAGCAGCGAAGAGCAGTTCTTC
TRBD2 | TRBJ2-1 | . | TRBV29-1 | CSAGGHPGGEQFF | TGCAGCGCCGGAGGCCACCCGGGGGGTGAGCAGTTCTTC
TRBD1 | TRBJ2-1 | . | TRBV6-1 | CASTGTGGSYNEQFF | TGTGCCAGCACCGGGACAGGGGGGTCCTACAATGAGCAGTTCTTC
. | TRBJ1-2 | once | TRBV9 | CASSVDQGLDYGYTF | TGTGCCAGCAGCGTAGATCAGGGGCTGGACTATGGCTACACCTTC
TRBD1 | TRBJ1-3 | . | TRBV29-1 | CSVQTGDSGNTIYF | TGCAGCGTTCAAACAGGGGACTCTGGAAACACCATATATTTT
TRBD2 | TRBJ2-3 | . | TRBV10-1 | CASSEQSIPSGSTDTQYF | TGCGCCAGCAGTGAGCAATCTATACCTAGCGGTAGCACAGATACGCAGTATTTT
. | TRBJ1-2 | . | TRBV5-1 | CASSLGSGPNYGYTF | TGCGCCAGCAGCTTGGGGTCAGGGCCTAACTATGGCTACACCTTC
TRBD2 | TRBJ2-5 | once | TRBV4-2 | CASSEGLAFGAQYF | TGTGCCAGCAGCGAGGGACTAGCGTTTGGGGCCCAGTACTTC
. | TRBJ1-4 | . | TRBV7-9 | CASSLENSPRVLELFF | TGTGCCAGCAGCTTAGAAAACTCTCCCCGGGTATTGGAACTGTTTTTT
TRBD1 | TRBJ2-5 | . | TRBV19 | CASSTGTGPQETQYF | TGTGCCAGTAGTACCGGGACAGGGCCCCAAGAGACCCAGTACTTC
TRBD1 | TRBJ2-4 | . | TRBV6-6 | CASSFRDSRIKNIQYF | TGTGCCAGCAGTTTTAGGGACAGCCGCATCAAAAACATTCAGTACTTC
. | TRBJ2-4 | . | TRBV5-1 | CASSLYLAIAKNIQYF | TGCGCCAGCAGCTTGTACCTAGCGATAGCCAAAAACATTCAGTACTTC
. | TRBJ1-1 | . | TRBV7-2 | CASSANPRDREAFF | TGTGCCAGCAGCGCAAATCCCCGGGACCGGGAAGCTTTCTTT
. | TRBJ1-2 | once | TRBV6-1 | CASSPPGVRGYTF | TGTGCCAGCAGCCCCCCCGGGGTGAGGGGCTACACCTTC
. | TRBJ1-1 | . | TRBV4-1 | CASSLLPGSGEAFF | TGCGCCAGCAGCCTACTCCCGGGTAGTGGTGAAGCTTTCTTT
. | TRBJ2-3 | . | TRBV27 | CASSFTGTYSTDTQYF | TGTGCCAGCAGTTTTACCGGGACCTATAGCACAGATACGCAGTATTTT
TRBD1 | TRBJ2-3 | . | TRBV6-4 | CASSETGQGADTQYF | TGTGCCAGCAGTGAAACGGGACAGGGGGCGGATACGCAGTATTTT
. | TRBJ2-1 | . | TRBV20-1 | CSARVRKEQFF | TGCAGTGCTAGAGTAAGGAAAGAGCAGTTCTTC
. | TRBJ2-3 | . | TRBV27 | CASSARWGDTQYF | TGTGCCAGCAGTGCCCGCTGGGGGGATACGCAGTATTTT
. | TRBJ1-5 | . | TRBV6-6 | CASRPTGSIQPQHF | TGTGCCAGCAGACCCACAGGATCCATACAGCCCCAGCATTTT
TRBD2 | TRBJ2-1 | . | TRBV7-3 | CASSPYSGGASNEQFF | TGTGCCAGCAGCCCCTATAGCGGGGGGGCCTCAAATGAGCAGTTCTTC
. | TRBJ1-2 | . | TRBV5-1 | CASSSTTENYGYTF | TGCGCCAGCAGCTCGACGACAGAGAACTATGGCTACACCTTC
. | TRBJ1-1 | . | TRBV4-1 | CASSHLGGQEAFF | TGCGCCAGCAGCCATTTGGGGGGACAAGAAGCTTTCTTT
TRBD1 | TRBJ2-4 | . | TRBV7-2 | CASSGQGVLAKNIQYF | TGTGCCAGCAGCGGCCAGGGGGTTCTAGCCAAAAACATTCAGTACTTC
. | TRBJ2-7 | . | TRBV5-3 | CARSLGRRGTYEQYF | TGTGCCAGAAGCTTGGGGCGACGGGGAACCTACGAGCAGTACTTC
. | TRBJ1-6 | . | TRBV19 | CASSNSLNSPLHF | TGTGCCAGTAGTAACAGCCTAAATTCACCCCTCCACTTT
. | TRBJ1-4 | once | TRBV11-2 | CASSLGEKLFF | TGTGCCAGCAGCTTAGGCGAAAAACTGTTTTTT
. | TRBJ2-3 | . | TRBV10-1 | CASSPGSFSTDTQYF | TGCGCCAGCAGTCCCGGGTCCTTTTCCACAGATACGCAGTATTTT
. | TRBJ1-1 | . | TRBV6-5 | CASSYSEQGNTEAFF | TGTGCCAGCAGTTACTCCGAACAGGGGAACACTGAAGCTTTCTTT
. | TRBJ2-3 | once | TRBV7-9 | CASSLVSTDTQYF | TGTGCCAGCAGCTTAGTCAGCACAGATACGCAGTATTTT
. | TRBJ1-1 | few | TRBV19 | CASKNTEAFF | TGTGCCAGCAAAAACACTGAAGCTTTCTTT
. | TRBJ2-7 | . | TRBV27 | CASSLRSLSSYEQYF | TGTGCCAGCAGTTTACGGAGCCTCAGCTCCTACGAGCAGTACTTC
TRBD1 | TRBJ2-7 | . | TRBV19 | CASSGQGGEQYF | TGTGCCAGTAGTGGACAGGGTGGCGAGCAGTACTTC
. | TRBJ2-7 | few | TRBV14 | CASSQEGAREQYF | TGTGCCAGCAGCCAAGAGGGGGCGCGGGAGCAGTACTTC
TRBD1 | TRBJ2-1 | . | TRBV5-1 | CASTPDRVNEQFF | TGCGCCAGCACTCCCGACAGGGTCAATGAGCAGTTCTTC
. | TRBJ1-5 | . | TRBV2 | CASKGGLNQPQHF | TGTGCCAGCAAGGGGGGGCTCAATCAGCCCCAGCATTTT
. | TRBJ1-1 | . | TRBV6-5 | CASSYSAANTEAFF | TGTGCCAGCAGTTACTCCGCAGCGAACACTGAAGCTTTCTTT
TRBD1 | TRBJ1-5 | . | TRBV7-6 | CASSQGGAEQPQHF | TGTGCCAGCAGCCAAGGGGGCGCAGAACAGCCCCAGCATTTT
. | TRBJ1-5 | . | TRBV15 | CATREGAGRQPQHF | TGTGCCACCAGAGAAGGGGCAGGAAGACAGCCCCAGCATTTT
. | TRBJ1-5 | . | TRBV6-4 | CASSDPFMGRSNQPQHF | TGTGCCAGCAGTGACCCGTTTATGGGTCGGAGCAATCAGCCCCAGCATTTT
TRBD1 | TRBJ2-1 | . | TRBV18 | CASSPPAGGSYNEQFF | TGTGCCAGCTCACCACCAGCAGGGGGCTCCTACAATGAGCAGTTCTTC
. | TRBJ1-1 | . | TRBV7-8 | CASSLLRTEAFF | TGTGCCAGCAGCCTCCTACGGACTGAAGCTTTCTTT
. | TRBJ2-6 | . | TRBV6-7 | CASSYSTSSGANVLTF | TGTGCCAGCAGTTACTCGACCAGCTCTGGGGCCAACGTCCTGACTTTC
. | TRBJ1-5 | . | TRBV5-1 | CASGPGESNQPQHF | TGCGCCAGTGGCCCGGGGGAGAGCAATCAGCCCCAGCATTTT
. | TRBJ1-5 | . | TRBV4-2 | CASSQDGTGGQPQHF | TGTGCCAGCAGCCAAGATGGTACGGGTGGGCAGCCCCAGCATTTT
TRBD2 | TRBJ2-2 | . | TRBV7-3 | CASSEYGGTNTGELFF | TGTGCCAGCAGCGAATACGGGGGGACGAACACCGGGGAGCTGTTTTTT
. | TRBJ1-2 | . | TRBV4-3 | CASSDTRGGEGYTF | TGCGCCAGCAGCGACACCAGGGGAGGAGAGGGCTACACCTTC
. | TRBJ1-1 | . | TRBV6-6 | CASSYRSAGQWTEAFF | TGTGCCAGCAGTTACCGGTCGGCGGGCCAGTGGACTGAAGCTTTCTTT